One and the same sample provided the 15 T cell receptor beta chains below, sequenced in a study of Ad26.COV2.S vaccination and SARS-CoV-2 variants. Libraries were prepared by immunoSEQ multiplex PCR; TCRdb keeps only in-frame clonotypes and omits some of them. The sample has hundreds of thousands of clones; 75% to 90% are singletons. Treatment given: around 19 received Ad26.COV2.S at low or high dose, single or two shots; about 5 received placebo; per-sample allocation not given. After the first vaccine or placebo injection, samples were drawn on day 63. The material sequenced was peripheral blood, taken in a trial of Ad26.COV2.S vaccine versus placebo. These TCRs come from a person between 18 and 59 years old who received the Ad26.COV2.S COVID-19 vaccine or a placebo.

V gene TRBV4-2 combines with J gene TRBJ1-4; D gene ambiguous. V was clipped by 4 bases and J by 2 bases, with 14 bases between them. The CDR3 covers 16 residues. CDR1 and CDR2 (germline): LGHNA, YNFKEQ. The CDR3 DNA reads TGTGCCAGCAGCCTCCGCGCTAGAAGTACTAATGAAAAACTGTTTTTT. Translation: CASSLRARSTNEKLFF.

V and J are TRBV11-2 and TRBJ2-7; 7 bases are shared with TRBD1. Unmatched junction bases numbered 6, after V lost 7 bases and J lost 6 bases. The CDR3 runs 12 residues. Germline assignment: CDR1 SGHAT and CDR2 FQNNGV. CDR3 sequence: CASNPTGSEQYF. The CDR3 DNA reads TGTGCCAGCAACCCGACAGGGTCCGAGCAGTACTTC. The whole variable domain, filled in from reference TRBV11-2 and TRBJ2-7, reads EAGVAQSPRYKIIEKRQSVAFWCNPISGHATLYWYQQILGQGPKLLIQFQNNGVVDDSQLPKDRFSAERLKGVDSTLKIQPAKLEDSAVYLCASNPTGSEQYFGPGTRLTVT.

The chain carries TRBV6-5 and TRBJ2-6; no clear D. Trimming removed 2 bases from V and 1 base from J, with 9 bases in between. The CDR3 totals 16 residues. CDR1 MNHEY and CDR2 SVGAGI come from the germline V gene. The CDR3 region has the DNA TGTGCCAGCAGTTACCCCTCCAGGTCTGGGGCCAACGTCCTGACTTTC. Amino acid sequence: CASSYPSRSGANVLTF.

This chain links TRBV19 with TRBJ2-2; 9 bases match TRBD1. From germline, CDR1 is LNHDA and CDR2 SQIVND (reference sequence). This CDR3 spans 16 amino acids. J was trimmed by 6 bases and V by 7 bases; bases with no gene match: 12. As DNA, the CDR3 is TGTGCCAGTACCCCTTTAGGACAGGGGTACGCCGGGGAGCTGTTTTTT. This sequence encodes CASTPLGQGYAGELFF.

This clone was observed a few times. The chain employs TRBV2 and TRBJ1-5, with D uncertain. Germline lookup yields CDR1 SNHLY and CDR2 FYNNEI. The CDR3 is made up of 15 amino acids. The V gene lost 1 base and the J gene lost 4 bases, with 11 bases spanning the gap. Here the CDR3 reads CASSEGRPGNQPQHF. For the CDR3, the DNA is TGTGCCAGCAGTGAAGGCCGGCCAGGTAATCAGCCCCAGCATTTT. The full variable domain, completed using reference TRBV2 and TRBJ1-5, is EPEVTQTPSHQVTQMGQEVILRCVPISNHLYFYWYRQILGQKVEFLVSFYNNEISEKSEIFDDQFSVERPDGSNFTLKIRSTKLEDSAMYFCASSEGRPGNQPQHFGDGTRLSIL.

The rearrangement joins TRBV7-8 to TRBJ1-1; TRBD1 agrees at 7 bases. Germline CDR1 is SGHVS and CDR2 is FQNEAQ. Trimming took 3 bases from V and 4 from J; bases not matched to a gene: 5. The CDR3 extends over 14 amino acids. The CDR3 protein is CASSFIRQGTEAFF. As DNA, the CDR3 is TGTGCCAGCAGCTTCATCAGACAGGGCACTGAAGCTTTCTTT.

The rearrangement uses TRBV4-1 and TRBJ1-1, with D perhaps matching TRBD1 (5 bases). The CDR3 runs to 15 residues. Germline CDR1 reads MGHRA; CDR2 reads YSYEKL. Between the trimmed V and J ends, which lost 3 bases and 4 bases, there was a span of 15 bases. The CDR3 protein is CASSQTRVLGTEAFF. The CDR3 DNA reads TGCGCCAGCAGCCAGACCAGGGTTTTGGGCACTGAAGCTTTCTTT.

About this clone: This CDR3 is also generated by other DNA sequences in the sample. The genes are TRBV7-9 and TRBJ1-2; D ambiguous. Between the trimmed V and J ends, which lost 1 base and 3 bases, there was a span of 3 bases. The CDR3 length is 12 residues. The germline V gene has CDR1 SEHNR and CDR2 FQNEAQ (reference sequence). The CDR3 loop is CASSLGDYGYTF. The CDR3 coding sequence is TGTGCCAGCAGCTTAGGGGACTATGGCTACACCTTC.

The rearrangement links TRBV30 to TRBJ2-7; 7 bases line up with TRBD2. Germline assignment: CDR1 GTSNPN and CDR2 SVGIG (reference sequence). The V and J ends lost 8 bases and 5 bases, in that order; junction bases with no gene match: 9. The CDR3 runs to 12 residues. The CDR3 DNA reads as TGTGCCGGAGCGGGACGGGTTGACGAGCAGTACGTC. As protein: CAGAGRVDEQYV.

The J gene is TRBJ1-3, the V gene TRBV21-1; TRBD1, the table's D call, lacks a check against the DNA. TRBV21-1 is labeled a pseudogene. CDR3 size: 19 residues. The CDR3 nucleotides are TGTGCCAGCAGCAAGGTGTTCCAGGGGGCTACTAGCTCTGGAAACACCATATATTTT. Protein sequence: CASSKVFQGATSSGNTIYF.

The genes are TRBV5-5 and TRBJ2-7; 9 nucleotides align to TRBD2. The V gene's germline CDR1 is SGHKS and CDR2 YYEKEE (reference sequence). CDR3 size: 15 residues. With 0 bases clipped from V and 3 bases from J, the junction kept 4 bases outside the gene matches. The CDR3 DNA sequence: TGTGCCAGCAGCTTGGTTTCTAGCGGGGTCTACGAGCAGTACTTC. As protein: CASSLVSSGVYEQYF.

This clone was observed once. The chain carries TRBV5-1 and TRBJ1-4; 11 bases fit TRBD1. This CDR3 region has 15 residues. The germline gives CDR1 SGHRS, CDR2 YFSETQ. J gave up 8 bases and V 7 bases, and 10 bases lay outside the gene matches. CDR3 nucleotides: TGCGCCAGCCGTAGGACAGGGGGCGACGGGGAAAAACTGTTTTTT. Translating gives CASRRTGGDGEKLFF.

The chain recombines TRBV5-6 with TRBJ1-6, with D maybe TRBD1 (5 bases). The CDR3 totals 15 residues. Trimming shortened V by 4 bases and J by 3 bases, and 11 bases separated the two germline ends. Germline V CDR1 and CDR2: SGHDT, YYEEEE. The CDR3 spells CASSVRTFYNSPLHF. The DNA for the CDR3 is TGTGCCAGCAGCGTTCGGACATTCTATAATTCACCCCTCCACTTT.

This rearrangement joins TRBV10-3 to TRBJ1-5; D gene unclear. V was clipped by 8 bases and J by 5 bases, with 10 bases between them. The CDR3 totals 12 residues. Germline V CDR1 and CDR2: ENHRY, SYGVKD. The CDR3 coding sequence is TGTGCCATCGGCAGCAACGATCAGCCCCAGCATTTT. Its protein is CAIGSNDQPQHF.

The chain links TRBV11-2 to TRBJ1-3; D gene ambiguous. The germline gives CDR1 SGHAT, CDR2 FQNNGV. The CDR3 has 14 residues. V was clipped by 5 bases and J by 3 bases, with 11 bases between them. The CDR3 DNA sequence: TGTGCCAGCAGCACGACAAGAGTTGGAAACACCATATATTTT. Translation gives CASSTTRVGNTIYF.